The 22 T cell receptor beta chains reported below all come from one sample, sequenced in a study of cytomegalovirus exposure and HLA in healthy donors. Vbeta (60) and Jbeta (13) primers were used in the PCR. Here immunoSEQ multiplex PCR was the method, and the copy in TCRdb shows in-frame clones only, minus some. The table lists 130,000 to 150,000 clones, less than 85% of them singletons. The specimen was PBMCs. These receptors came from a man between 18 and 29 years old in good health and CMV-seropositive.

This chain links TRBV15 with TRBJ1-4, with TRBD1 matching over 8 bases. The germline gives CDR1 LNHNV, CDR2 YYDKDF (reference sequence). V lost 0 bases and J lost 7; bases outside the gene matches: 4. There are 15 residues in the CDR3. CDR3 sequence (DNA): TGTGCCACCAGCAGAGACAGGGGGCTTTTTGAAAAACTGTTTTTT. Protein: CATSRDRGLFEKLFF.

The V and J genes are TRBV5-6 and TRBJ2-7; TRBD2 matches at 14 bases. The CDR3 spans 18 residues. Germline-derived CDR1 and CDR2 are SGHDT and YYEEEE. The ends lost 4 bases at V and 2 bases at J; junction bases unmatched: 11. Here the CDR3 DNA reads TGTGCCAGCAGCATTACCGGGACTAGCGGGAGACATCCCTACGAGCAGTACTTC. Protein sequence: CASSITGTSGRHPYEQYF. Based on the CDR3 plus reference TRBV5-6 and TRBJ2-7, the full variable domain is DAGVTQSPTHLIKTRGQQVTLRCSPKSGHDTVSWYQQALGQGPQFIFQYYEEEERQRGNFPDRFSGHQFPNYSSELNVNALLLGDSALYLCASSITGTSGRHPYEQYFGPGTRLTVT.

The chain combines TRBV5-1 with TRBJ2-6, with unresolved D. V was clipped by 4 bases and J by 1 base, with 3 bases between them. Germline CDR1 is SGHRS and CDR2 is YFSETQ. This CDR3 spans 13 amino acids. The CDR3 loop is CASSTSGANVLTF. CDR3 DNA sequence: TGCGCCAGCAGCACATCTGGGGCCAACGTCCTGACTTTC.

This clone was seen just once. V is TRBV29-1 and J is TRBJ2-1; 9 bases are a match to TRBD2. CDR1 SQVTM and CDR2 ANQGSEA come from the germline V gene. The CDR3 runs to 17 residues. The CDR3 here is CRRRRRLLAGVDNEQFF. The CDR3 bases are TGCAGGAGACGGCGTAGACTTTTAGCGGGAGTCGACAATGAGCAGTTCTTC.

This chain uses TRBV28 with TRBJ1-3, with TRBD1 matching 9 bases. The junction had 9 bases not matched to a gene; V was cut back by 10 bases and J by 5 bases. The CDR3 has 14 residues. Germline values: CDR1 MDHEN, CDR2 SYDVKM. DNA for the CDR3: TGTGCCACCAGGACAGGGGCAAACAGAAACACCATATATTTT. Translation gives CATRTGANRNTIYF.

The chain carries TRBV5-4 and TRBJ2-4; possibly TRBD1 for D (5 bases). Germline CDR1 reads SGHNT; CDR2 reads YYREEE (reference sequence). The CDR3 consists of 15 residues. V was cut by 0 bases and J by 1 base, with 8 bases left in between. CDR3 nucleotides: TGTGCCAGCAGCTTGGGGGGCCTCGCCAAAAACATTCAGTACTTC. This gives the protein CASSLGGLAKNIQYF.

As regards this clone: Other DNA sequences in this sample translate to the same CDR3. The gene calls are TRBV6-5 and TRBJ2-2; D is ambiguous. Trimming removed 0 bases from V and 5 bases from J, with 7 bases in between. Per germline, CDR1 MNHEY and CDR2 SVGAGI. This CDR3 has 14 amino acids. The CDR3 nucleotides are TGTGCCAGCAGTTACTCTAGAGGTACCGGGGAGCTGTTTTTT. Protein product: CASSYSRGTGELFF.

The chain is built from TRBV7-2 and TRBJ2-7; 11 bases are shared with TRBD1. CDR1 is SGHTA, CDR2 FQGNSA, per germline. V gave up 2 bases and J gave up 5 bases; unmatched junction bases: 5. The CDR3 is made up of 15 amino acids. The CDR3 DNA reads TGTGCCAGCAGCTTATACGGACAGGGGGCTGACGAGCAGTACTTC. As protein: CASSLYGQGADEQYF.

This clone was observed a few times. This chain joins TRBV2 and TRBJ1-2; tentatively, D is TRBD1 (6 bases). Trimming took 2 bases from V and 6 from J, leaving 16 bases between them. CDR3 size: 15 residues. CDR1 is SNHLY and CDR2 is FYNNEI in the germline V gene. This CDR3 reads CASSEHDQPGDGYTF. The DNA of the CDR3 is TGTGCCAGCAGTGAACACGATCAGCCAGGGGATGGCTACACCTTC.

The chain combines TRBV6-1 with TRBJ1-2; D unclear. CDR1 and CDR2 from the germline V gene are MNHNS and SASEGT. V lost 6 bases, J lost 0 bases, and 11 bases lay in between. The CDR3 extends over 14 amino acids. CDR3 nucleotides: TGTGCCAGCAGGGGTAGAGGGACTAACTATGGCTACACCTTC. It translates to CASRGRGTNYGYTF.

This clone was observed a handful of times. The rearrangement uses TRBV4-1 and TRBJ2-7; 7 positions match TRBD1. Trimming cost V 0 bases and J 0 bases; bases outside gene matches: 5. The CDR3 contains 16 residues. Germline loops: CDR1 MGHRA, CDR2 YSYEKL. The CDR3, as DNA: TGCGCCAGCAGCCAAGAGTTTAGGGACAGCTCCTACGAGCAGTACTTC. It translates to CASSQEFRDSSYEQYF.

This clone was seen more than once but under ten times. This chain uses TRBV5-6 with TRBJ2-3; maybe TRBD2 (5 bases). The germline V gene has CDR1 SGHDT and CDR2 YYEEEE. The germline V and J ends were trimmed by 0 bases and 4 bases, with 9 bases remaining between them. This CDR3 has 14 amino acids. In nucleotides, the CDR3 is TGTGCCAGCAGCTTGGGCGGGCTCGCAGATACGCAGTATTTT. Translation: CASSLGGLADTQYF.

This chain connects TRBV11-3 to TRBJ2-1; D unresolved. Germline V lookup: CDR1 SGHNT, CDR2 YENEEA. Trimming removed 4 bases from V and 0 bases from J, with 13 bases in between. This CDR3 region has 16 residues. The CDR3 loop reads CASSSARSSSYNEQFF. DNA for the CDR3: TGTGCCAGCAGCTCGGCGAGGTCGAGCTCCTACAATGAGCAGTTCTTC. Based on the CDR3 plus reference TRBV11-3 and TRBJ2-1, the full variable domain is EAGVVQSPRYKIIEKKQPVAFWCNPISGHNTLYWYLQNLGQGPELLIRYENEEAVDDSQLPKDRFSAERLKGVDSTLKIQPAELGDSAVYLCASSSARSSSYNEQFFGPGTRLTVL.

This chain connects TRBV5-1 to TRBJ2-1, with D unresolved. Trimming took 4 bases from V and 0 from J, leaving 11 bases between them. There are 15 residues in the CDR3. Germline CDR1 SGHRS, CDR2 YFSETQ. CDR3 sequence (DNA): TGCGCCAGCAGCCAAGACACGAGCTCCTACAATGAGCAGTTCTTC. Amino acid sequence: CASSQDTSSYNEQFF.

The V and J genes are TRBV6-5 and TRBJ2-2; 8 nucleotides align to TRBD1. The germline gives CDR1 MNHEY, CDR2 SVGAGI. The CDR3 runs 15 residues. The V gene end was trimmed by 11 bases and the J gene end by 2 bases; junction bases not matched to a gene: 10. The CDR3 reads CAATRDRHNTGELFF. The CDR3 DNA sequence: TGTGCCGCAACCCGGGACAGGCATAACACCGGGGAGCTGTTTTTT.

This clone was detected a few times. The genes are TRBV9 and TRBJ1-3; D is undetermined. V was pared by 1 base and J by 0 bases, with 11 bases between. The V gene's germline CDR1 is SGDLS and CDR2 YYNGEE. The CDR3 covers 16 residues. The CDR3 DNA follows: TGTGCCAGCAGCGTACACAGTTATGACTCTGGAAACACCATATATTTT. This codes for CASSVHSYDSGNTIYF.

The rearrangement joins TRBV28 to TRBJ2-3, with TRBD1 identical over 10 bases. The length of the CDR3 is 16 residues. V trimming: 3 bases; J trimming: 1 base; junction bases outside the gene matches: 4. The germline V gene encodes CDR1 MDHEN and CDR2 SYDVKM. The CDR3 here is CASSFSGTGGTDTQYF. The DNA for the CDR3 is TGTGCCAGCAGTTTCTCCGGGACAGGGGGCACAGATACGCAGTATTTT. Full variable domain (rest looked up from reference TRBV28 and TRBJ2-3): DVKVTQSSRYLVKRTGEKVFLECVQDMDHENMFWYRQDPGLGLRLIYFSYDVKMKEKGDIPEGYSVSREKKERFSLILESASTNQTSMYLCASSFSGTGGTDTQYFGPGTRLTVL.

This clone has just one count. The chain recombines TRBV27 with TRBJ2-4; 7 bases are a match to TRBD2. The CDR3 is made up of 15 amino acids. Germline V lookup: CDR1 MNHEY, CDR2 SMNVEV (reference sequence). With 2 bases clipped from V and 1 base from J, the junction kept 2 bases outside the gene matches. Written as DNA, the CDR3 is TGTGCCAGCAGTTTACTTAGCGGGGCCAAAAACATTCAGTACTTC. This codes for CASSLLSGAKNIQYF.

This clone has a handful of counts. V and J are TRBV7-9 and TRBJ1-3; a weak D match, TRBD1 (5 bases). The CDR3 has 15 amino acids. CDR1 SEHNR and CDR2 FQNEAQ come from the germline V gene (reference sequence). Between the trimmed V and J ends, which lost 3 bases and 4 bases, there was a span of 13 bases. DNA for the CDR3: TGTGCCAGCAGCTTCGGGACCGCGGGGGGAAACACCATATATTTT. The encoded protein is CASSFGTAGGNTIYF.

V usage is TRBV18 and J usage is TRBJ2-7; 8 bases match TRBD1. Germline loops: CDR1 KGHSH, CDR2 LQKENI. The CDR3 length is 14 residues. J gave up 6 bases and V 4 bases, and 8 bases lay outside the gene matches. CDR3 in amino acids: CASSLLDRGGEQYF. Written as DNA, the CDR3 is TGTGCCAGCTCACTCCTAGACAGGGGAGGCGAGCAGTACTTC.

Only a few counts were recorded for this clone. V and J are TRBV6-1 and TRBJ1-4; D is possibly TRBD1 (5 bases). Germline CDR1 is MNHNS and CDR2 is SASEGT. The length of the CDR3 is 14 residues. V lost 6 bases to trimming and J lost 8 bases, with 16 bases between them. CDR3 residues: CASRLTGIDEKLFF. The CDR3 DNA follows: TGTGCCAGCAGGTTAACAGGCATTGACGAAAAACTGTTTTTT.

This clone was picked up a small number of times. The CDR3 loop reads CASRDPGLAETQYF. DNA of the CDR3: TGTGCCAGTAGGGACCCGGGGCTAGCGGAGACCCAGTACTTC. The V gene is TRBV19, the J gene TRBJ2-5, with TRBD2 as a possible D gene (6 bases). The CDR3 extends over 14 amino acids. The germline V gene encodes CDR1 LNHDA and CDR2 SQIVND (reference sequence). V was cut by 6 bases and J by 5 bases, with 16 bases left in between.